This entry is about one T cell receptor beta chain. The antigen is undetermined. The sample is drawn from a study of CD8 T cells in Susac syndrome. Study-wide findings and caveats: As acknowledged by the study, its TCR sequencing and HLA analysis included a relatively small number of individuals.

CD8+ and CD4+ T cells were negatively isolated; TEMRA cells were FACS-enriched. CDR1 SEHNR and CDR2 FQNEAQ come from the germline V gene (reference sequence). Germline trimming cut 2 bases from V and 5 bases from J; bases unmatched to any gene: 5. This CDR3 is 14 amino acids long. RNA amounts of roughly 0.5 to 1 ug underwent reverse transcription with random hexamers. Amplification of the TCR beta CDR3 was carried out by immunoSEQ multiplex PCR, which spanned a total of 54 Vbeta and 13 Jbeta segments. TCRdb fed the immunoSEQ multiplex PCR reads into MiXCR, producing one record per CDR3 protein. Among 250,000 to 350,000 distinct CDR3 sequences, approximately 85% were seen once, and the ten largest hold around 0.12%.

This chain connects TRBV7-9 to TRBJ2-5; 7 positions match TRBD1. Sequencing was carried out using CD8+ T cells from PBMCs. The clonotype was recovered from a human donor with multiple sclerosis. The CDR3 is CASSLQGGDETQYF. In nucleotides, the CDR3 is TGTGCCAGCAGCTTACAAGGGGGCGATGAGACCCAGTACTTC.